This TCR beta chain was captured by sequencing in a study of blood T cells in healthy people across ages. A second PCR, run for about 7 to 11 cycles, used a sample-barcoded 5' primer plus a J-beta primer mix. A template-switch adaptor that had 12 random nucleotides put a tag on each cDNA molecule. TCRdb reprocessed the 5' RACE reads with MiXCR, giving one entry per CDR3 protein. The sample comprises approximately 830,000 distinct CDR3 sequences, 62% of which are singletons, and about a quarter rests with the top ten. Each donor was a healthy Caucasian individual from Russia, aged 6 to 90. Study-level points and caveats: Estimates of diversity drawn from one million T cells were considered underestimates.

The V gene end was trimmed by 2 bases and the J gene end by 8 bases; junction bases not matched to a gene: 8. CDR1 SGHRS and CDR2 YFSETQ come from the germline V gene. This CDR3 contains 16 residues. On this clonotype itself: As yet, its antigen is unknown.

This chain connects TRBV5-1 to TRBJ2-1; 12 bases fit TRBD2. The sequenced sample was blood. This TCR was recovered from a man between 25 and 39 years old in good health. CDR3 loop: CASSFGTSGRGDEQFF. CDR3 sequence (DNA): TGCGCCAGCAGCTTCGGGACTAGCGGGCGGGGGGATGAGCAGTTCTTC.